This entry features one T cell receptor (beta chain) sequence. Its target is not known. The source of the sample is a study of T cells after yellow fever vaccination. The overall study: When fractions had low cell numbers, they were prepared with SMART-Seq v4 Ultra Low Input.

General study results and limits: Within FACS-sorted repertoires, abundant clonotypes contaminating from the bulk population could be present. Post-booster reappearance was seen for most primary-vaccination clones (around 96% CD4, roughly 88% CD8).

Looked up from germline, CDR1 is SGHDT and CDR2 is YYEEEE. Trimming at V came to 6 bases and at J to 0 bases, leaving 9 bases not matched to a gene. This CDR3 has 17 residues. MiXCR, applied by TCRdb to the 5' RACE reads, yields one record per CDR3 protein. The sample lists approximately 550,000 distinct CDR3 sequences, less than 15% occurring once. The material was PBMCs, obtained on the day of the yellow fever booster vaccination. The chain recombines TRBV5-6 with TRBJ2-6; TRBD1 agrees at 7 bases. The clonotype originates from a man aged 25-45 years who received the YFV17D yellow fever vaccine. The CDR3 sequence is CASTGQWQISGANVLTF. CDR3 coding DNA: TGTGCCAGCACGGGACAGTGGCAAATCTCTGGGGCCAACGTCCTGACTTTC.